This TCR beta chain was recovered during a study of T cells in Graves' hyperthyroidism and ophthalmopathy. Broader study findings: Researchers found most expanded thyroid clonotypes above 0.001 in blood as well.

Diagnosis relied on clinical symptoms, serum thyroxine and TRAb, thyroid ultrasound and orbital computed tomography. Isolation of PBMCs was performed on 9.5 to 10 ml fresh peripheral blood. CDR1 and CDR2 from the germline V gene are GTSNPN and SVGIG (reference sequence). V gave up 2 bases and J gave up 5 bases, with 6 bases separating them. This CDR3 region has 12 residues. TCR beta CDR3 regions were amplified from RNA. HTBI primers were the set used in a first-round RT-PCR of the TCR CDR3. TCRdb recomputed calls from the multiplex PCR reads with MiXCR, one row per CDR3 protein. The table includes fewer than 650,000 distinct CDR3 sequences, 11% to 15% detected once. This clonotype was seen at least ten times. Its antigen remains unknown.

This rearrangement joins TRBV30 to TRBJ2-2; D is ambiguous. The clonotype comes from a woman aged 25 to 39 with Graves' hyperthyroidism that later progressed to Graves' ophthalmopathy. The sample consisted of blood. The CDR3 region is CAWSYLTGELFF. CDR3 bases: TGTGCCTGGAGTTACCTGACCGGGGAGCTGTTTTTT.